These 29 T cell receptor beta chains came from one sample sequenced in a study of cytomegalovirus exposure and HLA in healthy donors. In the PCR, 60 Vbeta and 13 Jbeta primers were used. Sequencing used immunoSEQ multiplex PCR; TCRdb keeps in-frame clones, though not all of them. The profile shows approximately 100,000 clones, roughly 71% of them singletons. Sequencing was carried out using PBMCs. Receptors were obtained from a male donor in good health and CMV-seropositive.

The chain employs TRBV27 and TRBJ1-5; TRBD1 aligns across 7 bases. The CDR3 is 18 amino acids. The trim removed 5 bases at V and 0 bases at J, leaving 13 bases unmatched. Germline V CDR1 and CDR2: MNHEY, SMNVEV (reference sequence). CDR3 bases: TGTGCCAGCAGTCACGGACAGGACATCATGGATAGCAATCAGCCCCAGCATTTT. Amino acids: CASSHGQDIMDSNQPQHF.

The V and J genes are TRBV30 and TRBJ1-4; D unresolved. Germline V gives CDR1 GTSNPN, CDR2 SVGIG (reference sequence). Trimming pared 4 bases from V and 0 bases from J, leaving 6 bases between. The CDR3 consists of 13 residues. DNA for the CDR3: TGTGCCTGGACCGGGACAACTAATGAAAAACTGTTTTTT. Its translation: CAWTGTTNEKLFF.

The chain carries TRBV28 and TRBJ1-1; the D is unclear. The CDR3 covers 14 residues. Germline CDR1 MDHEN, CDR2 SYDVKM. V lost 5 bases, J lost 1 base, and 11 bases lay in between. The CDR3 DNA follows: TGTGCCAGCAGTCTCGGACTTAGGAACACTGAAGCTTTCTTT. It is translated as CASSLGLRNTEAFF.

This clone was counted only a few times. At the DNA level, this CDR3 is encoded by other sequences in the same sample as well. The chain links TRBV4-2 to TRBJ1-4; perhaps TRBD1 as D (5 bases). V was cut by 0 bases and J by 3 bases, with 8 bases left in between. Germline lookup yields CDR1 LGHNA and CDR2 YNFKEQ. This CDR3 comprises 15 residues. The CDR3 reads CASSQDRGANEKLFF. CDR3 DNA: TGTGCCAGCAGCCAAGACCGGGGGGCTAATGAAAAACTGTTTTTT.

The chain joins TRBV9 to TRBJ1-6; 9 bases are a match to TRBD1. The V segment lost 0 bases and the J segment 10 bases; nucleotides outside the gene matches: 2. Germline CDR1 SGDLS, CDR2 YYNGEE. CDR3 size: 14 residues. DNA for the CDR3: TGTGCCAGCAGCGTAGGACAGGGGGAATCACCCCTCCACTTT. Translation gives CASSVGQGESPLHF.

This sequence joins TRBV2 and TRBJ2-1; 11 bases line up with TRBD2. The CDR3 length is 14 residues. The J segment lost 6 bases and the V segment lost 4 bases, leaving 2 bases of the junction unmatched. CDR1 is SNHLY, CDR2 FYNNEI, per germline. The CDR3, as DNA: TGTGCCAGCAGTGCTAGCGGGAGGAGCAATGAGCAGTTCTTC. Its translation is CASSASGRSNEQFF.

This clone showed up just once. V usage is TRBV19 and J usage is TRBJ1-1; TRBD1 matches at 7 bases. This CDR3 has 17 residues. The junction had 13 bases not matched to a gene; V was cut back by 5 bases and J by 1 base. Looked up from germline, CDR1 is LNHDA and CDR2 is SQIVND (reference sequence). The CDR3 is CASSPREGANPNTEAFF. As DNA, the CDR3 is TGTGCCAGTAGTCCACGGGAGGGGGCAAATCCGAACACTGAAGCTTTCTTT.

V is TRBV6-5 and J is TRBJ2-3; TRBD2 matches 7 bases. Germline CDR1 and CDR2: MNHEY and SVGAGI. The CDR3 has 15 residues. V gave up 2 bases and J gave up 2 bases; unmatched junction bases: 4. CDR3 DNA: TGTGCCAGCAGTTACCGGCGGGAGCCCACAGATACGCAGTATTTT. It yields the protein CASSYRREPTDTQYF.

The V and J genes are TRBV6-5 and TRBJ2-5; 11 bases are shared with TRBD2. V shed 2 bases and J 3 bases; nucleotides not matched to a gene: 5. The germline V gene encodes CDR1 MNHEY and CDR2 SVGAGI. CDR3 size: 16 residues. CDR3: CASSYRASGRKETQYF. The DNA of the CDR3 is TGTGCCAGCAGTTACAGGGCTAGCGGGAGGAAAGAGACCCAGTACTTC.

This clone was recorded a few times. The rearrangement links TRBV5-4 to TRBJ2-2; D remains unclear. Germline V gene sequence: CDR1 SGHNT, CDR2 YYREEE (reference sequence). This CDR3 spans 12 amino acids. The V gene lost 4 bases and the J gene lost 7 bases, with 8 bases spanning the gap. This CDR3 is CASSLPIGELFF. The CDR3 DNA follows: TGTGCCAGCAGCCTACCCATCGGGGAGCTGTTTTTT.

Only a few counts were recorded for this clone. This sample also contains other DNA sequences that code for the same CDR3. The rearrangement links TRBV7-9 to TRBJ1-1, with 8 bases lining up with TRBD1. The germline CDR1 and CDR2 sequences are SEHNR and FQNEAQ (reference sequence). Trimming cost V 5 bases and J 0 bases; bases outside gene matches: 5. The CDR3 covers 15 residues. The CDR3 is CASSPGQGMNTEAFF. CDR3 nucleotides: TGTGCCAGCAGCCCAGGACAGGGTATGAACACTGAAGCTTTCTTT.

CDR3 DNA: TGCGCCAGCGGAGAACAAGACAGGGTCCTGCACGAGCAGTACTTC. Translating it yields CASGEQDRVLHEQYF. The chain carries TRBV5-1 and TRBJ2-7; the match to TRBD1 covers 7 bases. This CDR3 contains 15 residues. With 7 bases clipped from V and 5 bases from J, the junction kept 15 bases outside the gene matches. Germline CDR1 and CDR2: SGHRS and YFSETQ. The variable domain in full, with the rest retrieved from reference TRBV5-1 and TRBJ2-7, is KAGVTQTPRYLIKTRGQQVTLSCSPISGHRSVSWYQQTPGQGLQFLFEYFSETQRNKGNFPGRFSGRQFSNSRSEMNVSTLELGDSALYLCASGEQDRVLHEQYFGPGTRLTVT.

The chain is built from TRBV7-2 and TRBJ1-1, with a tentative D call TRBD1 (6 bases). The CDR3 loop spans 13 amino acids. Per germline, CDR1 SGHTA and CDR2 FQGNSA. Trimming pared 1 base from V and 7 bases from J, leaving 10 bases between. The CDR3 DNA sequence: TGTGCCAGCAGCTTAGTTGGGGACATTGAAGCTTTCTTT. Translation: CASSLVGDIEAFF.

V and J are TRBV7-2 and TRBJ2-5; TRBD2 is a possible D gene (6 bases). Germline CDR1 is SGHTA and CDR2 is FQGNSA. V shed 4 bases and J shed 1 base, with 10 bases lying between them. The CDR3 consists of 14 residues. The CDR3 here is CASSYAGGQETQYF. CDR3 in DNA: TGTGCCAGCAGCTACGCCGGGGGCCAAGAGACCCAGTACTTC.

The chain is built from TRBV6-4 and TRBJ1-1; D is uncertain. Germline lookup yields CDR1 MRHNA and CDR2 SNTAGT. CDR3 length: 13 amino acids. The V end lost 5 bases, the J end lost 3 bases, and 10 bases lay between the germline ends. The CDR3 protein is CASSKERDTEAFF. DNA of the CDR3: TGTGCCAGCAGTAAGGAGAGGGACACTGAAGCTTTCTTT.

The chain links TRBV7-9 to TRBJ2-5, with 8 bases that match TRBD1. CDR3 size: 16 residues. V lost 0 bases, J lost 1 base, and 4 bases stayed unmatched. The V gene's germline CDR1 is SEHNR and CDR2 FQNEAQ (reference sequence). CDR3: CASSLAGTGGQETQYF. The CDR3 DNA is TGTGCCAGCAGCTTAGCCGGCACAGGGGGCCAAGAGACCCAGTACTTC.

The chain employs TRBV28 and TRBJ2-5, with 10 positions matching TRBD1. The junction had 4 bases not matched to a gene; V was cut back by 8 bases and J by 4 bases. CDR1 is MDHEN, CDR2 SYDVKM, per germline. There are 13 residues in the CDR3. CDR3 loop: CASRTGGGETQYF. CDR3 nucleotide sequence: TGTGCCAGCCGGACAGGGGGGGGAGAGACCCAGTACTTC.

J is TRBJ1-5 and V is TRBV7-2, with 9 bases identical to TRBD1. The CDR3 runs 15 residues. CDR1 is SGHTA and CDR2 is FQGNSA in the germline V gene. Unmatched junction bases numbered 4, after V lost 4 bases and J lost 3 bases. The chain's CDR3 is CASSWTGADNQPQHF. The CDR3, as DNA: TGTGCCAGCAGCTGGACAGGGGCAGACAATCAGCCCCAGCATTTT.

The chain carries TRBV19 and TRBJ1-1; 12 nucleotides match TRBD1. Trimming removed 10 bases from V and 5 bases from J; junction bases left unmatched: 11. Germline lookup yields CDR1 LNHDA and CDR2 SQIVND (reference sequence). There are 15 residues in the CDR3. CDR3 DNA: TGTGCCACCGACCGGGACAGGGGGCTTGGAACTGAAGCTTTCTTT. This encodes CATDRDRGLGTEAFF.

This chain links TRBV5-4 with TRBJ2-3, with TRBD2 matching 7 bases. V gave up 3 bases and J gave up 5 bases; unmatched junction bases: 6. Germline loops: CDR1 SGHNT, CDR2 YYREEE (reference sequence). The CDR3 has 14 amino acids. DNA for the CDR3: TGTGCCAGCAGCTCAGGACTAGTGGGAGATACGCAGTATTTT. It translates to CASSSGLVGDTQYF.

This clone was detected only once. The V call is TRBV9, the J call TRBJ1-1; TRBD1 is a possible D gene (5 bases). Germline assignment: CDR1 SGDLS and CDR2 YYNGEE. Trimming removed 4 bases at V and 0 bases at J, with 19 bases between. This CDR3 comprises 17 residues. The CDR3: CASSFRDFSGLNTEAFF. The CDR3 bases are TGTGCCAGCAGCTTCAGGGATTTCTCAGGGTTGAACACTGAAGCTTTCTTT. Complete variable domain (other parts from reference TRBV9 and TRBJ1-1): DSGVTQTPKHLITATGQRVTLRCSPRSGDLSVYWYQQSLDQGLQFLIQYYNGEERAKGNILERFSAQQFPDLHSELNLSSLELGDSALYFCASSFRDFSGLNTEAFFGQGTRLTVV.

The chain links TRBV5-6 to TRBJ1-6; 9 positions agree with TRBD1. V shed 3 bases and J 7 bases; nucleotides not matched to a gene: 11. This CDR3 spans 17 amino acids. Germline V gives CDR1 SGHDT, CDR2 YYEEEE. The CDR3 region is CASSWAPGQGSNSPLHF. For the CDR3, the DNA is TGTGCCAGCAGCTGGGCCCCGGGACAGGGATCGAATTCACCCCTCCACTTT.

The chain uses TRBV7-9 and TRBJ2-7; 10 nucleotides match TRBD2. Germline V gene lookup returns CDR1 SEHNR and CDR2 FQNEAQ (reference sequence). The CDR3 covers 13 residues. Trimming removed 6 bases from V and 10 bases from J; junction bases left unmatched: 9. This CDR3 reads CASRTSGLTNQYF. CDR3 coding DNA: TGTGCCAGCAGGACTAGCGGGCTTACGAACCAGTACTTC.

This clone appeared a few times. The rearrangement uses TRBV5-1 and TRBJ2-5; TRBD2 matches at 14 bases. Germline CDR1 and CDR2: SGHRS and YFSETQ. The CDR3 is 16 amino acids. J lost 0 bases, V lost 4 bases, and 2 bases had no gene match. CDR3 DNA sequence: TGCGCCAGCAGCCGGACTAGCGGGGGGTACCAAGAGACCCAGTACTTC. This sequence encodes CASSRTSGGYQETQYF.

V is TRBV28 and J is TRBJ2-7, with 11 bases fitting TRBD2. J gave up 5 bases and V 2 bases, and 11 bases lay outside the gene matches. The length of the CDR3 is 17 residues. Germline CDR1 MDHEN, CDR2 SYDVKM. DNA for the CDR3: TGTGCCAGCAGTTTAGCGGAGGTAGCGGGAGGGGCCCACGAGCAGTACTTC. Protein sequence: CASSLAEVAGGAHEQYF.

The chain has TRBV27 and TRBJ1-1; the D is unclear. The V and J ends lost 6 bases and 7 bases respectively, with 15 bases between them. Germline values: CDR1 MNHEY, CDR2 SMNVEV (reference sequence). The CDR3 covers 13 residues. The CDR3: CASSLREGLEAFF. As DNA, the CDR3 is TGTGCCAGCAGCCTACGAGAGGGCCTTGAAGCTTTCTTT.

V usage is TRBV29-1 and J usage is TRBJ1-2; 8 nucleotides align to TRBD1. The V segment lost 3 bases and the J segment 4 bases; nucleotides outside the gene matches: 1. The germline CDR1 and CDR2 sequences are SQVTM and ANQGSEA. This CDR3 comprises 12 residues. CDR3: CSVDTGGYGYTF. CDR3 coding DNA: TGCAGCGTTGACACAGGGGGCTATGGCTACACCTTC.

The chain has TRBV19 and TRBJ2-7, with TRBD1 matching 8 bases. With V trimmed by 3 bases and J by 0 bases, 13 bases remained unmatched. Germline-derived CDR1 and CDR2 are LNHDA and SQIVND (reference sequence). This CDR3 comprises 18 residues. The CDR3 nucleotides are TGTGCCAGTAGTATCGAACTTCGGACAGGGCCCCACTCCTACGAGCAGTACTTC. Protein: CASSIELRTGPHSYEQYF.

V gene TRBV6-6 combines with J gene TRBJ2-7; 7 bases are shared with TRBD1. The germline V gene has CDR1 MNHNY and CDR2 SVGAGI (reference sequence). With 4 bases clipped from V and 4 bases from J, the junction kept 10 bases outside the gene matches. CDR3 length: 15 amino acids. CDR3 nucleotide sequence: TGTGCCAGCAGTTCGGGACAGACGGTTCTGTACGAGCAGTACTTC. Its translation: CASSSGQTVLYEQYF.